These 17 T cell receptor beta chains were sequenced from one sample in a study of blood T cell repertoires in COVID-19. Sequencing used immunoSEQ multiplex PCR; TCRdb keeps in-frame clones, though not all of them. This sample has about 220,000 clones; 82% occur once, and the top ten carry 3% to 4.5%. The sample taken for sequencing was peripheral blood. The receptors derive from a woman of 80 years or more with acute or convalescent COVID-19.

The chain uses TRBV19 and TRBJ2-2, with D possibly TRBD1 on 5 matching bases. Germline-derived CDR1 and CDR2 are LNHDA and SQIVND (reference sequence). V lost 4 bases and J 9 bases, leaving 9 bases between the germline ends. The CDR3 covers 12 residues. The CDR3 is CASSRQSWELFF. The DNA of the CDR3 is TGTGCCAGTAGTAGACAGTCTTGGGAGCTGTTTTTT.

Notes on this clone: The same CDR3 is also encoded by other DNA sequences in this sample. This rearrangement joins TRBV12-3 or TRBV12-4 to TRBJ2-5, with unresolved D. Trimming removed 3 bases at V and 2 bases at J, with 7 bases between. The CDR3 runs to 13 residues. CDR3 in amino acids: CASSFTDQETQYF. In nucleotides, the CDR3 is TGTGCCAGCAGTTTCACAGATCAAGAGACCCAGTACTTC.

This clone was observed a handful of times. The chain couples TRBV20-1 to TRBJ1-2, with 10 nucleotides matching TRBD1. There are 15 residues in the CDR3. The junction had 11 bases not matched to a gene; V was cut back by 3 bases and J by 7 bases. The germline V gene has CDR1 DFQATT and CDR2 SNEGSKA (reference sequence). CDR3 bases: TGCAGTGCTAGTGTCCCGGGACAGGGGTGGGGTGGCTACACCTTC. Protein product: CSASVPGQGWGGYTF.

The rearrangement joins TRBV10-3 to TRBJ2-7; TRBD1 matches 12 bases. The CDR3 runs 14 residues. After removal of 4 bases from V and 4 bases from J, the junction contained 2 bases not matched to a gene. In germline, CDR1 is ENHRY, CDR2 SYGVKD. The CDR3 reads CAISVGQGAYEQYF. CDR3 nucleotides: TGTGCCATCAGTGTGGGACAGGGGGCTTACGAGCAGTACTTC.

The chain is built from TRBV27 and TRBJ2-3; TRBD2 aligns across 8 bases. The germline CDR1 and CDR2 sequences are MNHEY and SMNVEV (reference sequence). There are 16 residues in the CDR3. The J segment lost 1 base and the V segment lost 6 bases, leaving 9 bases of the junction unmatched. DNA for the CDR3: TGTGCCAGCAGGTTAGCGGGAACTGGGGGCACAGATACGCAGTATTTT. Translating gives CASRLAGTGGTDTQYF.

V gene TRBV5-4 combines with J gene TRBJ2-1, with 11 bases fitting TRBD2. The CDR3 contains 17 residues. The germline CDR1 and CDR2 sequences are SGHNT and YYREEE (reference sequence). V dropped 5 bases and J dropped 1; count of bases not matched to a gene: 8. The CDR3 loop is CASRATSGGISYNEQFF. The CDR3, as DNA: TGTGCCAGCAGGGCCACTAGCGGGGGAATATCCTACAATGAGCAGTTCTTC.

CDR3 bases: TGTGCCAGCAGTTCCCCCGGGACAGGGCCGAGAAACTATGGCTACACCTTC. Protein: CASSSPGTGPRNYGYTF. The chain couples TRBV6-2 or TRBV6-3 to TRBJ1-2; TRBD1 aligns across 9 bases. V dropped 4 bases and J dropped 2; count of bases not matched to a gene: 11. CDR1 is MNHEY and CDR2 is SVGEGT in the germline V gene. The CDR3 covers 17 residues.

The chain joins TRBV28 to TRBJ1-1; D perhaps matches TRBD1 (6 bases). This CDR3 has 14 amino acids. Trimming took off 3 bases at V and 6 bases at J, with 14 bases between the two ends. Germline V gene lookup returns CDR1 MDHEN and CDR2 SYDVKM. The CDR3 region has the DNA TGTGCCAGCAGTTTTACAGGGAAGGGGGCTGAAGCTTTCTTT. This gives the protein CASSFTGKGAEAFF.

This sequence joins TRBV6-1 and TRBJ1-2; no definite D call. This CDR3 spans 16 amino acids. With 0 bases removed from V and 0 bases from J, the gap between germline ends came to 11 bases. Germline V gives CDR1 MNHNS, CDR2 SASEGT. The CDR3 DNA is TGTGCCAGCAGTGAAGCAATGGCAGGCACTAACTATGGCTACACCTTC. Protein: CASSEAMAGTNYGYTF.

The chain carries TRBV30 and TRBJ1-3; weak D call: TRBD1 (6 bases). The CDR3 totals 15 residues. Germline CDR1 reads GTSNPN; CDR2 reads SVGIG (reference sequence). Trimming took 3 bases from V and 3 from J, leaving 15 bases between them. CDR3 DNA: TGTGCCTGGAGCCTTGGGGGCGCGGGTGGAAACACCATATATTTT. Protein sequence: CAWSLGGAGGNTIYF.

V usage is TRBV24-1 and J usage is TRBJ2-1, with D perhaps matching TRBD2 (6 bases). Germline V gene data show CDR1 as KGHDR and CDR2 as SFDVKD. V dropped 3 bases and J dropped 0 bases, with 8 bases sitting between them. The CDR3 is made up of 15 amino acids. The CDR3 DNA follows: TGTGCCACCAGTGATGCCGGGAGCTCCTACAATGAGCAGTTCTTC. It yields the protein CATSDAGSSYNEQFF.

The chain uses TRBV7-3 and TRBJ1-4, with 7 bases matching TRBD1. The V and J ends lost 4 bases and 5 bases, in that order; junction bases with no gene match: 7. The CDR3 runs 15 residues. CDR1 SGHTA and CDR2 FQGTGA come from the germline V gene. The CDR3 DNA is TGTGCCAGCAGCTCTAGGGACAGTATAAATGAAAAACTGTTTTTT. As protein: CASSSRDSINEKLFF.

V is TRBV5-6 and J is TRBJ2-2; D remains unclear. Looked up from germline, CDR1 is SGHDT and CDR2 is YYEEEE. The V end lost 3 bases, the J end lost 3 bases, and 12 bases lay between the germline ends. The CDR3 is made up of 15 amino acids. As DNA, the CDR3 is TGTGCCAGCAGCTCCTTCGTGGCGGACACCGGGGAGCTGTTTTTT. Its protein is CASSSFVADTGELFF.

This clone was recorded only once. CDR3: CASSLSGGVGGTQYF. Here the CDR3 DNA reads TGTGCCAGCAGTCTTTCGGGGGGGGTAGGAGGTACGCAGTATTTT. The chain couples TRBV5-4 to TRBJ2-3; TRBD2 agrees at 8 bases. The germline V gene has CDR1 SGHNT and CDR2 YYREEE (reference sequence). The CDR3 loop spans 15 amino acids. V dropped 5 bases and J dropped 8; count of bases not matched to a gene: 13. The full variable domain, with the rest looked up from reference TRBV5-4 and TRBJ2-3, is ETGVTQSPTHLIKTRGQQVTLRCSSQSGHNTVSWYQQALGQGPQFIFQYYREEENGRGNFPPRFSGLQFPNYSSELNVNALELDDSALYLCASSLSGGVGGTQYFGPGTRLTVL.

The chain couples TRBV5-5 to TRBJ1-5, with unresolved D. V shed 0 bases and J shed 7 bases, with 14 bases lying between them. Per germline, CDR1 SGHKS and CDR2 YYEKEE (reference sequence). The CDR3 covers 15 residues. CDR3 in DNA: TGTGCCAGCAGCTTGGCCCCCGGGGTTCAACAGCCCCAGCATTTT. This gives the protein CASSLAPGVQQPQHF.

This clone was seen a handful of times. The chain links TRBV18 to TRBJ2-1, with TRBD2 as a possible D gene (5 bases). Germline assignment: CDR1 KGHSH and CDR2 LQKENI. CDR3 length equals 14 residues. V shed 2 bases and J shed 8 bases, with 13 bases lying between them. The chain's CDR3 is CASSPSGSTDEQFF. CDR3 sequence (DNA): TGTGCCAGCTCACCAAGCGGCTCTACAGATGAGCAGTTCTTC.

The chain uses TRBV6-5 and TRBJ2-7; 8 bases map to TRBD1. This CDR3 is 15 amino acids long. Germline values: CDR1 MNHEY, CDR2 SVGAGI. V lost 0 bases, J lost 4 bases, and 5 bases stayed unmatched. The CDR3 reads CASSYSLDREYEQYF. Here the CDR3 DNA reads TGTGCCAGCAGTTACTCCCTGGACAGGGAATACGAGCAGTACTTC.